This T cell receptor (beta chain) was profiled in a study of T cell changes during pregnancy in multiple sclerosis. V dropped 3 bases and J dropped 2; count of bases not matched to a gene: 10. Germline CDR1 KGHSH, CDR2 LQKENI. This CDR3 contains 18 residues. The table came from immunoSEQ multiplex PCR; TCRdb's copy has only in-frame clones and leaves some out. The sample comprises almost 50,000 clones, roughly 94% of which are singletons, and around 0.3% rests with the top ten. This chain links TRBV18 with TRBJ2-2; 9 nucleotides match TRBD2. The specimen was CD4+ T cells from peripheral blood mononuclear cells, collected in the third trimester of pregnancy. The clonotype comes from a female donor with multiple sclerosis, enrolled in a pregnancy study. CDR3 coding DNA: TGTGCCAGCTCACCCCGTAGGGCTAGCGGGATCAACACCGGGGAGCTGTTTTTT. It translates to CASSPRRASGINTGELFF.